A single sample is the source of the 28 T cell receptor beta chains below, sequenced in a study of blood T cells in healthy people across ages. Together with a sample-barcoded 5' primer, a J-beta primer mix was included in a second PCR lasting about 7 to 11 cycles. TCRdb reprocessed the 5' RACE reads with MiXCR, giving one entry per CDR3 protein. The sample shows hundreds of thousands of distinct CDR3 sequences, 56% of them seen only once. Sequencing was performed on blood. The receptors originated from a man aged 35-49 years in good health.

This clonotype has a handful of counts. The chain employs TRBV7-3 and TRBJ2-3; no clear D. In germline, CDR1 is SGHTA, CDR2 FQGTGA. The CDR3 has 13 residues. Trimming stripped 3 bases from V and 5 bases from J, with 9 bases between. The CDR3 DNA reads TGTGCCAGCAGCTTTAACCCTAGAGATACGCAGTATTTT. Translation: CASSFNPRDTQYF. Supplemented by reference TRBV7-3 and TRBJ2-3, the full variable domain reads GAGVSQTPSNKVTEKGKYVELRCDPISGHTALYWYRQSLGQGPEFLIYFQGTGAADDSGLPNDRFFAVRPEGSVSTLKIQRTERGDSAVYLCASSFNPRDTQYFGPGTRLTVL.

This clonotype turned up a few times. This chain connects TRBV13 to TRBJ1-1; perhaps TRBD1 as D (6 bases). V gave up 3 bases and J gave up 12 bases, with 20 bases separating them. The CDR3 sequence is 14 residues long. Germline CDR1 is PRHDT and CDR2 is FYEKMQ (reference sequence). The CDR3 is CASSFSEQTGLTFF. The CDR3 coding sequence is TGTGCCAGCAGCTTTTCGGAACAAACAGGGCTGACTTTCTTT.

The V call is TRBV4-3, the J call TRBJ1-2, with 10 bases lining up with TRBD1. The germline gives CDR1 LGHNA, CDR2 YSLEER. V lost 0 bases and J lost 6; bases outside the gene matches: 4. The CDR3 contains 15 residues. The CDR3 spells CASSQDTGTGDGYTF. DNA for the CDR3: TGCGCCAGCAGCCAAGATACCGGGACAGGGGATGGCTACACCTTC.

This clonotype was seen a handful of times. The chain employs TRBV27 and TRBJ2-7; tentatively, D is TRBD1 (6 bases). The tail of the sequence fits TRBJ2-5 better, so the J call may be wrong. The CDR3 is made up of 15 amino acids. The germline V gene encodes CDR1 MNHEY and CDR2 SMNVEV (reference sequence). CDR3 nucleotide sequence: TGTGCCAGCAGATACGCGCTGACAGGACAAGAGACCCAGTACTTC. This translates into CASRYALTGQETQYF.

This chain's CDR3 is CASSLKTSGRVSYNEQYF. As DNA, the CDR3 is TGCGCCAGCAGCCTAAAGACTAGCGGGAGGGTCTCCTACAATGAGCAGTACTTC. The rearrangement joins TRBV5-1 to TRBJ2-1, with TRBD2 matching 14 bases. Gene TRBJ2-7 matches the end of the DNA better, so the J call may be wrong. Germline loops: CDR1 SGHRS, CDR2 YFSETQ. The length of the CDR3 is 18 residues.

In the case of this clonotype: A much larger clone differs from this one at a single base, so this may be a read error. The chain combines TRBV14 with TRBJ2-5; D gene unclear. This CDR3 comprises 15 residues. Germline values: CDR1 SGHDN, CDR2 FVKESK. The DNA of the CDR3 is TGTGCCGGCAGCCAAGTTTTCAGTATCCAAGAGACCCAGTACTTC. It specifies CAGSQVFSIQETQYF.

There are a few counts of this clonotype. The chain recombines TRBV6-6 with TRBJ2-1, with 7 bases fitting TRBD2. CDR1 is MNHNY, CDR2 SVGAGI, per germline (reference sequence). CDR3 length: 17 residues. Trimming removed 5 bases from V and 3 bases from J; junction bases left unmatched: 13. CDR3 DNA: TGTGCCAGCAGTCCCCTGGGGCTAGCGGATTACTACAATGAGCAGTTCTTC. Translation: CASSPLGLADYYNEQFF.

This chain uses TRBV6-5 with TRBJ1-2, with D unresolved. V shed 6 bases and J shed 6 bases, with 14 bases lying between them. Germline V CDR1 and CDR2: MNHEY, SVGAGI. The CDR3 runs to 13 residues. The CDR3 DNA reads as TGTGCCAGCAGAACCACAGTCTACGATGGCTACACCTTC. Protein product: CASRTTVYDGYTF.

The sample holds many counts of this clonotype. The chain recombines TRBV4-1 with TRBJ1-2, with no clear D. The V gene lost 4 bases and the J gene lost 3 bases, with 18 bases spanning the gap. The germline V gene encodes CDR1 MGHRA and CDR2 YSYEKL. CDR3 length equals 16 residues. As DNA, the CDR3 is TGCGCCAGCAGCCCACCTCGTGGTAATGGGTACTATGGCTACACCTTC. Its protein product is CASSPPRGNGYYGYTF.

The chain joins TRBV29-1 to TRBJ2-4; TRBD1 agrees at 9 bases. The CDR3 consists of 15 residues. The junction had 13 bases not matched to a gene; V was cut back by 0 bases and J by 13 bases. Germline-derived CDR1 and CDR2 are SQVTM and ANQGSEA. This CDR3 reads CSVEDRTGALKEQYF. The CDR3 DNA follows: TGCAGCGTTGAAGATAGGACAGGGGCCTTGAAAGAGCAGTACTTC.

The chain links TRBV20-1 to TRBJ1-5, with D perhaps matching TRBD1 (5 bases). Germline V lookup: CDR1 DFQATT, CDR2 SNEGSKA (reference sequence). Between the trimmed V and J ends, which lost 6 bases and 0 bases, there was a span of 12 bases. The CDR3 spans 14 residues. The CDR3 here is CSAVAGASNQPQHF. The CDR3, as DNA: TGCAGTGCCGTGGCCGGGGCTAGCAATCAGCCCCAGCATTTT.

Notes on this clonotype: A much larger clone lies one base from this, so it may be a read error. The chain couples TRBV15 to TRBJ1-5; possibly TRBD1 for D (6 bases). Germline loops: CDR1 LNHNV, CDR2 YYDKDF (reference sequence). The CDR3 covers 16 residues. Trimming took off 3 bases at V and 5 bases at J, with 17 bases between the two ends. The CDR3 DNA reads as TGTGCCACCAGCAGCGGGAGGGGGGGGAGCGATCAGCCCCAGCATTTT. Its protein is CATSSGRGGSDQPQHF.

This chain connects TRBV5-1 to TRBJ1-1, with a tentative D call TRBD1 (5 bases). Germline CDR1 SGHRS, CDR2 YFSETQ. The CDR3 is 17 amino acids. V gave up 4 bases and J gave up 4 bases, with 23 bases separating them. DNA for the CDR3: TGCGCCAGCAGCCCCCTCGGTGCCCCCAGGGCATCCACTGAAGCTTTCTTT. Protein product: CASSPLGAPRASTEAFF.

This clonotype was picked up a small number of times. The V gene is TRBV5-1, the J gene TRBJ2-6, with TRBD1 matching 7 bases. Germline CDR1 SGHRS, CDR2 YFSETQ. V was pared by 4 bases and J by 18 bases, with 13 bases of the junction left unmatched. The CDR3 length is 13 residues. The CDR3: CASSQSRGQRETF. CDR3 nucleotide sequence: TGCGCCAGCAGCCAATCCCGGGGACAGAGGGAGACTTTC.

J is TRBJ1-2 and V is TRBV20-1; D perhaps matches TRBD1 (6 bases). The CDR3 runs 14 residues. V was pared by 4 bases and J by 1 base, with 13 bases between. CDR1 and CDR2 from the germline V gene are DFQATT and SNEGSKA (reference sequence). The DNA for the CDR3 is TGCAGTGCTAAAAGGGGGGCAGTTAACTATGGCTACACCTTC. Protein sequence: CSAKRGAVNYGYTF.

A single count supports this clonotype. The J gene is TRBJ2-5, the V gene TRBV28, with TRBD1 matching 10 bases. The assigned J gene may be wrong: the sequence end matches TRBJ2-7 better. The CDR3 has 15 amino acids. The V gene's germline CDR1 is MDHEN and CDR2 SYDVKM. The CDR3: CASSRTGTGAHEQYF. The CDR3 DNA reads TGTGCCAGCAGTCGAACCGGGACAGGGGCTCACGAGCAGTACTTC.

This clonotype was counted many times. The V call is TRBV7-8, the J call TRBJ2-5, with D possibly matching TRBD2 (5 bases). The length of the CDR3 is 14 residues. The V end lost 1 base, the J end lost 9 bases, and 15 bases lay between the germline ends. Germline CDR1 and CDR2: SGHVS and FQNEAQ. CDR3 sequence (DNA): TGTGCCAGCAGCTTAGAATCGGTTATCGGGGCCCAGTACTTC. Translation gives CASSLESVIGAQYF.

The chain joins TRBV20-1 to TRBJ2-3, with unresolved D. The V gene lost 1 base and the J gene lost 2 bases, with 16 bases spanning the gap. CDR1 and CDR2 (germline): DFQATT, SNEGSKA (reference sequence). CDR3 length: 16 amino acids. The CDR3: CSARGPDSLHTDTQYF. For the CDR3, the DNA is TGCAGTGCTAGAGGCCCCGACTCCCTGCACACAGATACGCAGTATTTT.

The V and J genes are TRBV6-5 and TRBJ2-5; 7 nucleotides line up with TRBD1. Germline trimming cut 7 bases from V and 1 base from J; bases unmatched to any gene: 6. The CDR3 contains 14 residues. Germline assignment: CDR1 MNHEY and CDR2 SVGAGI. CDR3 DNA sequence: TGTGCCAGCAAAAACTACAGGGGCCAAGAGACCCAGTACTTC. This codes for CASKNYRGQETQYF.

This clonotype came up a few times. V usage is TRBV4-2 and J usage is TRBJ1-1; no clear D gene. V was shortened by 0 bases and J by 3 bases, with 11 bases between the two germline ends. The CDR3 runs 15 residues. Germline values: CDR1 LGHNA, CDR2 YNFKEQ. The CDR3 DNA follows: TGTGCCAGCAGCCAAGATATAAGTGAGGACACTGAAGCTTTCTTT. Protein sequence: CASSQDISEDTEAFF.

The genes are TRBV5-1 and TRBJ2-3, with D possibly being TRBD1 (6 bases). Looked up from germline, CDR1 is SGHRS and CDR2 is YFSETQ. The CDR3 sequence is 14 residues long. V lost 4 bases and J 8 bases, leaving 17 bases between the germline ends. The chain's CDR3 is CASSLGVGAGTQYF. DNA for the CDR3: TGCGCCAGCAGCCTAGGGGTGGGGGCAGGTACGCAGTATTTT. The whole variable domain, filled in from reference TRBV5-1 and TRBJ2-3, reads KAGVTQTPRYLIKTRGQQVTLSCSPISGHRSVSWYQQTPGQGLQFLFEYFSETQRNKGNFPGRFSGRQFSNSRSEMNVSTLELGDSALYLCASSLGVGAGTQYFGPGTRLTVL.

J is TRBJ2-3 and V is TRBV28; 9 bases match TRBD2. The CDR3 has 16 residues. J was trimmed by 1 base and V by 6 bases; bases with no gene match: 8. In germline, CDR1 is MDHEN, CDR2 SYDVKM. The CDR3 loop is CASSRVAGARTDTQYF. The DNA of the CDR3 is TGTGCCAGCAGCCGGGTAGCGGGGGCGCGCACAGATACGCAGTATTTT.

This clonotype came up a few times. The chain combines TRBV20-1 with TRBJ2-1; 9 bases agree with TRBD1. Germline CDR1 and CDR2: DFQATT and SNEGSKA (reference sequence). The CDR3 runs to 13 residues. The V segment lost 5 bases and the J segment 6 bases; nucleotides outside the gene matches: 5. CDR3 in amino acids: CSAPPTGGNEQFF. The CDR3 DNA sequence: TGCAGTGCTCCCCCGACAGGGGGCAATGAGCAGTTCTTC.

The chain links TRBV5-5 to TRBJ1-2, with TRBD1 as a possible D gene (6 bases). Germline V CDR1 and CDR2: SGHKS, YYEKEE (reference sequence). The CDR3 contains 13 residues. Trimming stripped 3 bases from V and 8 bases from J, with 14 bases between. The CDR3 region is CASSSTGSAGYTF. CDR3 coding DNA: TGTGCCAGCAGCTCCACAGGGTCCGCCGGCTACACCTTC.

Here the CDR3 reads CSVSGQGNSNEQFF. The CDR3 nucleotides read TGCAGCGTTTCGGGACAGGGAAATTCCAATGAGCAGTTCTTC. The rearrangement uses TRBV29-1 and TRBJ2-1; 9 nucleotides line up with TRBD1. CDR3 size: 14 residues. Germline V gene sequence: CDR1 SQVTM, CDR2 ANQGSEA. The V and J ends lost 5 bases and 6 bases, in that order; junction bases with no gene match: 8.

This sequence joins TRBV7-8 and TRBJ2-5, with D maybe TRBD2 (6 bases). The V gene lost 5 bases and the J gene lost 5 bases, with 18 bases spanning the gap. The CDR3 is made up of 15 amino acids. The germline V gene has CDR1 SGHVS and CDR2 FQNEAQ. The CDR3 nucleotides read TGTGCCAGCAGCAAAGGAGGGAACGTAGGGGAGACCCAGTACTTC. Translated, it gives CASSKGGNVGETQYF.

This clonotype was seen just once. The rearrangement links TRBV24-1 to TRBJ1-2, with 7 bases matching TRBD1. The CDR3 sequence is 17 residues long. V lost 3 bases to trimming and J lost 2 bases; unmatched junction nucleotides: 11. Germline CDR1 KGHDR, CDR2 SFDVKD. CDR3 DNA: TGTGCCACCAGTGATGGCGGGACAGAAAAACCCAACTATGGCTACACCTTC. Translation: CATSDGGTEKPNYGYTF.

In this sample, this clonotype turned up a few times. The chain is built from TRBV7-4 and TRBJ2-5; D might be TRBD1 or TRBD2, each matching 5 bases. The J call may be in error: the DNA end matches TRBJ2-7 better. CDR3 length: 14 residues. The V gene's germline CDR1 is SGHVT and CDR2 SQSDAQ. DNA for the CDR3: TGTGCCAGCCATTCATCGTTTGGGGGTTACGAGCAGTACTTC. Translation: CASHSSFGGYEQYF.